This paragraph covers one T cell receptor beta chain sequence. Its target is unknown. Only United States sites treated participants with HIV. The assay used was immunoSEQ (version v3.0), run at survey level. Each sample had sequencing targeting roughly 40,000-55,000 T-cell genomes. Clones were read by immunoSEQ multiplex PCR, and TCRdb kept only the in-frame ones, dropping some. The sample contains about 19,000 clones, less than 85% of which appear only once. The data were taken from a study of long-term antiretroviral therapy in people with HIV. Findings and limits, study-wide: All time points showed a repertoire dominated by clones expanded before ART. Increased diversity was seen after ART, yet it remained lower than in transplant donor controls.

The CDR3 length is 12 residues. V dropped 4 bases and J dropped 4 bases, with 9 bases sitting between them. Germline V gives CDR1 SGHDT, CDR2 YYEEEE. This TCR was recovered from a woman in her forties or fifties with HIV. V usage is TRBV5-6 and J usage is TRBJ2-7; weak D call: TRBD1 (6 bases). The starting material was unsorted PBMCs, obtained 0.5 years before starting antiretroviral therapy. CDR3 sequence reads: CASSLDRYEQYV. The CDR3 coding sequence is TGTGCCAGCAGCCTCGACAGGTACGAGCAGTACGTC.